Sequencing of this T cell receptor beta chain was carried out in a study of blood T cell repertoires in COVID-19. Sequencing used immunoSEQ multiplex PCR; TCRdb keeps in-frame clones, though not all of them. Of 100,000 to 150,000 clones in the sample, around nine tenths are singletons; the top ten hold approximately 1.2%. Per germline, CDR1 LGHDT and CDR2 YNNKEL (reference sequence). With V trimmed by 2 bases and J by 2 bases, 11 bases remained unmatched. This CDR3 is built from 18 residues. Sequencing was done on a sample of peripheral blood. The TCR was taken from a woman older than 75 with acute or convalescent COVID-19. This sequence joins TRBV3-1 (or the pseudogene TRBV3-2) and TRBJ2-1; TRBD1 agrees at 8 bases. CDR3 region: CASSQSFLGQGTYNEQFF. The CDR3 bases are TGTGCCAGCAGCCAATCCTTTTTAGGACAGGGCACCTACAATGAGCAGTTCTTC.